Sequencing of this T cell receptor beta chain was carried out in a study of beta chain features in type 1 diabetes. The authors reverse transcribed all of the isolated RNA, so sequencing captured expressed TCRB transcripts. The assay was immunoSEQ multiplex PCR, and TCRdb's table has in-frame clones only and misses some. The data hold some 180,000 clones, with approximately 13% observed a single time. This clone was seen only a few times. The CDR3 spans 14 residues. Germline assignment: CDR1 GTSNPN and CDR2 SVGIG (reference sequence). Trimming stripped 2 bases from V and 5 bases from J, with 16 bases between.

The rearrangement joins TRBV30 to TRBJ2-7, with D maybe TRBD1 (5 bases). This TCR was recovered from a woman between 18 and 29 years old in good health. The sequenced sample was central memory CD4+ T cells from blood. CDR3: CAWSPLSGYHEQYF. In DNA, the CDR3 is TGTGCCTGGAGTCCCCTCTCAGGGTACCACGAGCAGTACTTC.